The present entry profiles one T cell receptor (beta chain) with its context. This clonotype was observed at least ten times. It has no known antigen specificity. Base qualities are missing; no much larger clone stands one base away. The library came from 5' RACE. Sequencing relied on an Illumina HiSeq 2000. A universal primer binding site was introduced by template switching, and a unique molecular identifier was present in the final cDNA, enabling accurate counting of TCR cDNA molecules. Specific primers in the conserved constant-segment region were used to synthesize first-strand cDNA for the TCR alpha and beta chains. To control for contamination, each cDNA library was double barcoded with a SMART-Mk sample barcode plus Illumina barcodes. TruSeq adapter sequences along with Illumina sample barcodes were introduced in two successive PCR steps. TCR alpha and beta cDNA libraries were sequenced on the Illumina HiSeq platform with custom primers. The authors' analysis ran thus. MiGEC was used to process raw reads and extract unique molecular identifiers, and MiXCR was used to find CDR3 positions. For each individual, recombination models were inferred using an EM algorithm with the repgenHMM and IGoR tools. The tcR package in R was used for shared clonotype analysis, with sharing normalized by the product of cloneset sizes. Out-of-frame nonproductive sequences were analyzed to study raw recombination free of thymic and clonal selection effects. TCRdb trimmed public reads at Q25 via fastp, called clones via MiXCR and kept in-frame beta chains. Under each unique CDR3 protein, matching rows form one entry showing the most common genes and DNA. Clone size and V and J calls follow TCRdb, not the original study. In all, the sample holds about 250,000 distinct CDR3 sequences, and around 7.6% of those were seen once. The ten top clones hold around 5% of the sample.

This record comes from a study of identical twins (dated by TCRdb to between 2015 and 2016). Regarding the complete study: To test whether fetal clonotypes persist, this study deep-sequenced TCR alpha and beta repertoires from monozygotic twins, from unrelated adults of various ages, and from cord blood. To rule out contamination, replicate twin experiments were performed at different times with different library preparation protocols.

Paper-wide results and their limitations: Because the same donors could not be followed over many years, the conclusions depended on cross-sectional statistical analysis. Excess twin sharing in beta out-of-frame sequences was weaker because fewer shared sequences lowered the signal-to-noise ratio. Compared with coincidental sharing between unrelated individuals, an excess of low generation-probability sequences was observed among out-of-frame TCR alpha sequences shared between twins. In monozygotic twins, recombination models systematically underestimated out-of-frame TCR alpha sharing, but the models matched the sharing seen between unrelated individuals. Abundant cord blood beta clonotypes carried fewer insertions; young adult naive repertoires showed a weaker similar trend, while memory repertoires showed none. Zero-insertion analyses could be partly confounded by invariant T cells such as MAIT and iNKT, although diverse VJ usage argued against such confounding for most clonotypes.

All donors were healthy Caucasians. Three pairs of female monozygotic twins, all aged about 18 to 30 years, were included in the twin cohort. CD4+ and CD8+ T cell populations were isolated with positive isolation kits from Invitrogen. The same data also went into a second study, on yellow fever vaccine responses in identical twins. As the second publication notes: According to the authors, in identical twins the way T cells responded to vaccination appeared partly convergent and partly personalized. In identical twins, the study followed T cell clones that responded to the vaccine with precision.

The sequence was obtained from a woman aged 18 to 35 in good health. Sequenced input: CD8+ T cells sorted from blood.

The sequenced DNA: TGTGCCAGCAGCTTTCAAGAGTACAATGAGCAGTTCTTC. Its protein reads: CASSFQEYNEQFF. Recombination connected TRBV5-6 to TRBJ2-1, with the D gene not confidently named. CDR1 is given as SGHDT and CDR2 as YYEEEE, both from the germline V gene. Trimming at the junction amounts to 2 bases on V and 4 bases on J, and the germline ends lie 7 bases apart. The CDR3 contains 13 residues, cysteine and phenylalanine counted. Kept here is only the CDR3 DNA, which spans 39 bases and is read in frame from base 1.